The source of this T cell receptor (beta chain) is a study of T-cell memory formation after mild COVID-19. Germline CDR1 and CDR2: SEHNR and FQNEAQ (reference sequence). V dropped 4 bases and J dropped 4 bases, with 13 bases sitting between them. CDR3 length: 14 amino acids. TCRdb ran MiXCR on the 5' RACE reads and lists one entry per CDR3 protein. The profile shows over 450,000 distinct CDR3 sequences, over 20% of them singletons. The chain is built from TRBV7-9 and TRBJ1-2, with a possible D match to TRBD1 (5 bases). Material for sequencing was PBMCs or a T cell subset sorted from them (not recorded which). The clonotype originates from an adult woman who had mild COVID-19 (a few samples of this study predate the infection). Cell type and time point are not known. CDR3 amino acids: CASSSAWDGYGYTF. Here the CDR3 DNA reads TGTGCCAGCAGCTCGGCCTGGGACGGCTATGGCTACACCTTC.